The TCR beta chain under discussion was sequenced for a study of CD4 T cells in relation to SARS-CoV-2 and coronaviruses. The study, taken as a whole, reports: Culture-expanded clones reflect memory recall rather than primary priming during culture.

Points on this clone: Its antigen is not known.

Before the COVID-19 pandemic, during about 2010-2018, CD4+ T cells were taken from unexposed donors. Clones were read by immunoSEQ multiplex PCR, and TCRdb kept only the in-frame ones, dropping some. Seen here are approximately 59,000 clones, about 89% observed once, and the top ten hold around 1.5%. Germline V lookup: CDR1 KGHDR, CDR2 SFDVKD. Trimming shortened V by 6 bases and J by 1 base, and 8 bases separated the two germline ends. This CDR3 comprises 13 residues. The chain couples TRBV24-1 to TRBJ2-5; D not resolved. Sequencing used memory CD4+ T cells from PBMCs. This clonotype was sampled from a human donor in good health. This CDR3 reads CATSHPGQETQYF. The DNA for the CDR3 is TGTGCCACCAGTCATCCGGGCCAAGAGACCCAGTACTTC.